This T cell receptor beta chain was captured by sequencing in a study of T cell responses to AZD1222 COVID-19 vaccine. Across the study: Second doses at about 4 or about 12 weeks were pooled.

Comment on this clone: Its target is unknown.

Study-level findings and limits: Sampling captured repertoires only after the peak T cell response. Compared with day 0, the breadth and depth of the Spike-specific TCR repertoire rose significantly after two doses of AZD1222. Just a handful of AZD1222 recipients were seropositive at baseline.

This CDR3 comprises 15 residues. The V end lost 5 bases, the J end lost 8 bases, and 18 bases lay between the germline ends. CDR1 and CDR2 from the germline V gene are SGHNT and YENEEA. Clones were sequenced by immunoSEQ multiplex PCR, and TCRdb holds only the in-frame ones, with some missing. The sample contains about 120,000 clones, about 86% of which appear only once. The source is an adult in good health. The sequencing used peripheral blood, collected on day 0 of AZD1222 vaccination. V and J are TRBV11-3 and TRBJ2-2, with D perhaps being TRBD1 or TRBD2 (7 bases each). Written as DNA, the CDR3 is TGTGCCAGCAGCCAGGGGGACTACCAGAGAGGGGAGCTGTTTTTT. Encoded protein: CASSQGDYQRGELFF.